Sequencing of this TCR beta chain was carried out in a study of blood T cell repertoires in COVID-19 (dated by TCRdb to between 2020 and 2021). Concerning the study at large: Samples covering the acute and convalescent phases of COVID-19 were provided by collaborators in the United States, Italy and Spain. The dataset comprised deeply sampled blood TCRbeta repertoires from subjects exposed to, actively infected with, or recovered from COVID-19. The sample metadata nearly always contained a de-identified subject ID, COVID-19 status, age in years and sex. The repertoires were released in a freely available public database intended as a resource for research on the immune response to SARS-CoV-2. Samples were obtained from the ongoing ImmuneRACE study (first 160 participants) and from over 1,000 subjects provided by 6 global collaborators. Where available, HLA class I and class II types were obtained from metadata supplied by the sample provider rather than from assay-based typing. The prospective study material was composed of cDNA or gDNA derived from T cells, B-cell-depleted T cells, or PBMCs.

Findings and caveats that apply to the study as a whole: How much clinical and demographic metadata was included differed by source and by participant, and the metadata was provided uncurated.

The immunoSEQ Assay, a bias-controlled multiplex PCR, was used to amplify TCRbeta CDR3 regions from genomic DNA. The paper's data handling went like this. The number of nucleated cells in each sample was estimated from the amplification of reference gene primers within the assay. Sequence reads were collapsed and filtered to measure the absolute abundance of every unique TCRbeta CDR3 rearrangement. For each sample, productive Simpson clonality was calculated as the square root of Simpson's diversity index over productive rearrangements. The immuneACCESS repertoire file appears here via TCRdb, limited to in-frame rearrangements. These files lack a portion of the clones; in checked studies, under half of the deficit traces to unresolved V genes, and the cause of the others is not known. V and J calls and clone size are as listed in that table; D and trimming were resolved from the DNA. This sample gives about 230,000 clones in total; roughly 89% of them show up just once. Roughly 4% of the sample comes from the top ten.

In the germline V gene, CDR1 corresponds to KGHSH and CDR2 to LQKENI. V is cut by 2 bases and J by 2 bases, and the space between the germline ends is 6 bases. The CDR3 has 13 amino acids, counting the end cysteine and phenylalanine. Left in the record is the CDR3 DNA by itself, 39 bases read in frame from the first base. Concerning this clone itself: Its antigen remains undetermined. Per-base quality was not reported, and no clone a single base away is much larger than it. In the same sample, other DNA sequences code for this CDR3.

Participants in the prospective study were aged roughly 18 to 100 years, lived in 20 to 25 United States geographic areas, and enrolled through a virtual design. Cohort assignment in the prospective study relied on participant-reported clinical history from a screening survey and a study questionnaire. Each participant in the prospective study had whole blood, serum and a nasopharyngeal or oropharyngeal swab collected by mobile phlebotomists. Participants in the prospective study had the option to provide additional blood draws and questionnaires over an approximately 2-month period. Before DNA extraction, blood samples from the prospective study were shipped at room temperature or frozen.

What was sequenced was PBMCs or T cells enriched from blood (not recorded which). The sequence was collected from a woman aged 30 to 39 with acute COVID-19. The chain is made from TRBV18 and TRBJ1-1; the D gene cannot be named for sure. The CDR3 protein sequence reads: CASSPSVNTEAFF. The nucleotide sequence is TGTGCCAGCTCACCATCGGTAAACACTGAAGCTTTCTTT.